A single sample is the source of the 30 T cell receptor beta chains below, sequenced in a study of neoadjuvant anti-PD-1 for oral cavity cancer. Libraries were prepared by immunoSEQ multiplex PCR; TCRdb keeps only in-frame clonotypes and omits some of them. The sample lists 5,000 or so clones, roughly 64% occurring once. The material was tumor tissue, obtained before nivolumab (anti-PD-1) treatment. These receptors were collected from a person between 35 and 79 years old with oral cavity squamous cell carcinoma.

This chain uses TRBV4-1 with TRBJ2-7; D tentatively reads TRBD1 or TRBD2 (5 bases each). The CDR3 is made up of 15 amino acids. The germline V gene encodes CDR1 MGHRA and CDR2 YSYEKL. With 5 bases removed from V and 4 bases from J, the gap between germline ends came to 18 bases. CDR3 sequence reads: CASSFRSGSSYEQYF. In nucleotides, the CDR3 is TGCGCCAGCAGCTTCCGATCAGGGAGCTCTTACGAGCAGTACTTC.

The J gene is TRBJ2-7, the V gene TRBV4-1; 10 bases align to TRBD2. CDR3 length: 17 amino acids. Trimming took 2 bases from V and 3 from J; bases not matched to a gene: 10. Germline-derived CDR1 and CDR2 are MGHRA and YSYEKL. The CDR3 spells CASSQSGLAGEFYEQYF. Written as DNA, the CDR3 is TGCGCCAGCAGCCAATCGGGGCTAGCGGGAGAATTCTACGAGCAGTACTTC.

The chain combines TRBV6-1 with TRBJ2-4, with 7 nucleotides matching TRBD2. The CDR3 loop spans 14 amino acids. The V gene's germline CDR1 is MNHNS and CDR2 SASEGT. Trimming took 8 bases from V and 9 from J; bases not matched to a gene: 13. The CDR3 is CASARDYQDGIQYF. In DNA form, the CDR3 reads TGTGCCAGCGCCCGGGACTACCAAGACGGCATTCAGTACTTC.

There are a few counts of this clone. CDR3 region: CATGAIYGYTF. CDR3 DNA: TGTGCCACCGGGGCCATCTATGGCTACACCTTC. The J gene is TRBJ1-2, the V gene TRBV15; possible D gene TRBD1, 5 bases. Trimming left V 8 bases short and J 4 bases short, with 8 bases between. CDR1 is LNHNV and CDR2 is YYDKDF in the germline V gene (reference sequence). This CDR3 region has 11 residues.

A few counts support this clone. This sequence joins TRBV6-1 and TRBJ2-7; D not certain. The CDR3 is 11 amino acids. In germline, CDR1 is MNHNS, CDR2 SASEGT. Trimming removed 5 bases from V and 5 bases from J, with 7 bases in between. DNA for the CDR3: TGTGCCAGCAGTAGATTAAACGAGCAGTACTTC. Translating it yields CASSRLNEQYF.

The J gene is TRBJ1-4, the V gene TRBV6-1; D might be TRBD1 (5 bases). V lost 4 bases and J lost 2, with 14 bases in between. The germline CDR1 and CDR2 sequences are MNHNS and SASEGT. The length of the CDR3 is 16 residues. CDR3 protein: CASSGSGAATNEKLFF. The DNA for the CDR3 is TGTGCCAGCAGTGGTTCCGGGGCGGCGACTAATGAAAAACTGTTTTTT.

V usage is TRBV19 and J usage is TRBJ1-5; 7 bases line up with TRBD1. Germline CDR1 is LNHDA and CDR2 is SQIVND (reference sequence). The CDR3 contains 16 residues. Trimming removed 8 bases from V and 4 bases from J; junction bases left unmatched: 14. The CDR3 loop reads CASHPGQNIYNQPQHF. Written as DNA, the CDR3 is TGTGCCAGTCACCCGGGACAGAACATCTATAATCAGCCCCAGCATTTT.

The V and J genes are TRBV7-3 and TRBJ1-1, with a weak D call TRBD1 (5 bases). Per germline, CDR1 SGHTA and CDR2 FQGTGA. The CDR3 covers 15 residues. Trimming took off 5 bases at V and 0 bases at J, with 13 bases between the two ends. The CDR3 sequence: CASSPRGAMNTEAFF. The CDR3 DNA reads as TGTGCCAGCAGCCCAAGAGGGGCCATGAACACTGAAGCTTTCTTT.

The chain links TRBV29-1 to TRBJ2-1; D is perhaps TRBD1 (6 bases). CDR3 length: 14 residues. V was pared by 7 bases and J by 7 bases, with 20 bases between. Germline-derived CDR1 and CDR2 are SQVTM and ANQGSEA. CDR3 protein: CSAIQGFSQNEQFF. CDR3 nucleotides: TGCAGCGCAATACAGGGATTCTCCCAGAATGAGCAGTTCTTC.

V gene TRBV5-4 combines with J gene TRBJ1-2; 8 bases fit TRBD1. Trimming took 2 bases from V and 8 from J; bases not matched to a gene: 2. Germline V gene lookup returns CDR1 SGHNT and CDR2 YYREEE (reference sequence). The CDR3 covers 12 residues. The CDR3: CASSFRTGGYTF. Written as DNA, the CDR3 is TGTGCCAGCAGCTTCCGGACAGGGGGCTACACCTTC.

In its sample, this clone was seen a few times. The chain joins TRBV6-6 to TRBJ2-7, with D hard to call. The CDR3 extends over 12 amino acids. With 2 bases removed from V and 3 bases from J, the gap between germline ends came to 5 bases. Germline assignment: CDR1 MNHNY and CDR2 SVGAGI (reference sequence). The CDR3, as DNA: TGTGCCAGCAGTTACAGTCGCTACGAGCAGTACTTC. Its translation: CASSYSRYEQYF.

The chain employs TRBV2 and TRBJ1-2, with 11 bases fitting TRBD1. Germline V lookup: CDR1 SNHLY, CDR2 FYNNEI. V lost 7 bases and J lost 8; bases outside the gene matches: 15. There are 16 residues in the CDR3. In DNA, the CDR3 is TGTGCCAGCAAAGGGACAGGGGGACTACGAGTCGGAGGCTACACCTTC. It is translated as CASKGTGGLRVGGYTF.

This clone was seen only a few times. The chain is built from TRBV30 and TRBJ1-2; a weak D match, TRBD1 (5 bases). V was shortened by 2 bases and J by 4 bases, with 11 bases between the two germline ends. CDR3 length equals 13 residues. Germline V gives CDR1 GTSNPN, CDR2 SVGIG (reference sequence). This chain's CDR3 is CAWSSGTPYGYTF. DNA of the CDR3: TGTGCCTGGAGTTCTGGGACCCCCTATGGCTACACCTTC.

This clone was picked up a small number of times. The rearrangement uses TRBV14 and TRBJ1-1, with a possible D match to TRBD1 (6 bases). The CDR3 sequence is 12 residues long. V lost 4 bases and J 11 bases, leaving 14 bases between the germline ends. Per germline, CDR1 SGHDN and CDR2 FVKESK. The CDR3 nucleotides are TGTGCCAGCAGCCTTTCCGGGACAAGGGCTTTCTTT. It is translated as CASSLSGTRAFF. Filled out from reference TRBV14 and TRBJ1-1, the complete variable domain reads EAGVTQFPSHSVIEKGQTVTLRCDPISGHDNLYWYRRVMGKEIKFLLHFVKESKQDESGMPNNRFLAERTGGTYSTLKVQPAELEDSGVYFCASSLSGTRAFFGQGTRLTVV.

This chain joins TRBV7-9 and TRBJ1-2; TRBD1 agrees at 7 bases. The CDR3 covers 15 residues. CDR1 is SEHNR and CDR2 is FQNEAQ in the germline V gene (reference sequence). J lost 8 bases, V lost 1 base, and 10 bases had no gene match. For the CDR3, the DNA is TGTGCCAGCAGCTTAGGAGGGAGGGGGCTAAGCGGCTACACCTTC. Its translation: CASSLGGRGLSGYTF.

V gene TRBV28 combines with J gene TRBJ2-7, with 11 bases lining up with TRBD2. V gave up 7 bases and J gave up 7 bases; unmatched junction bases: 12. Looked up from germline, CDR1 is MDHEN and CDR2 is SYDVKM. The CDR3 consists of 15 residues. The CDR3 reads CASIPSGRPSGEQYF. In nucleotides, the CDR3 is TGTGCCAGCATTCCTAGCGGGAGGCCTTCTGGGGAGCAGTACTTC. Looking up the rest from reference TRBV28 and TRBJ2-7 gives the full variable domain: DVKVTQSSRYLVKRTGEKVFLECVQDMDHENMFWYRQDPGLGLRLIYFSYDVKMKEKGDIPEGYSVSREKKERFSLILESASTNQTSMYLCASIPSGRPSGEQYFGPGTRLTVT.

This clone turned up a few times. The V call is TRBV4-1, the J call TRBJ2-1; D perhaps matches TRBD2 (6 bases). Per germline, CDR1 MGHRA and CDR2 YSYEKL. Trimming cost V 2 bases and J 2 bases, with 13 bases left between them. CDR3 length: 16 amino acids. The CDR3 coding sequence is TGCGCCAGCAGCCAACTTCGGGACTTCCCCTACAATGAGCAGTTCTTC. Translated: CASSQLRDFPYNEQFF.

V usage is TRBV30 and J usage is TRBJ2-5, with D uncertain. This CDR3 has 14 residues. From germline, CDR1 is GTSNPN and CDR2 SVGIG (reference sequence). Trimming left V 0 bases short and J 6 bases short, with 14 bases between. Here the CDR3 DNA reads TGTGCCTGGAGTGTACGTATAGCCGGGCAGACCCAGTACTTC. It codes for CAWSVRIAGQTQYF.

The CDR3 protein is CAISEPGGLAGYEQYF. CDR3 DNA sequence: TGTGCCATCAGTGAGCCCGGGGGGCTAGCGGGCTACGAGCAGTACTTC. This chain uses TRBV10-3 with TRBJ2-7; TRBD2 agrees at 8 bases. CDR3 length: 16 amino acids. The germline CDR1 and CDR2 sequences are ENHRY and SYGVKD. Trimming cost V 2 bases and J 3 bases; bases outside gene matches: 9.

This chain connects TRBV7-9 to TRBJ1-1; no clear D gene. Germline CDR1 SEHNR, CDR2 FQNEAQ (reference sequence). The length of the CDR3 is 15 residues. V was trimmed by 4 bases and J by 1 base, leaving 13 bases between them. This CDR3 reads CASSWRGRKNTEAFF. DNA of the CDR3: TGTGCCAGCAGCTGGAGAGGCAGAAAGAACACTGAAGCTTTCTTT.

V is TRBV5-1 and J is TRBJ2-1; 13 bases line up with TRBD2. V was pared by 0 bases and J by 6 bases, with 6 bases of the junction left unmatched. Germline assignment: CDR1 SGHRS and CDR2 YFSETQ. The CDR3 is 17 amino acids. The CDR3 loop reads CASSLEGLAGVLNEQFF. The CDR3 nucleotides are TGCGCCAGCAGCTTGGAAGGACTAGCGGGAGTACTCAATGAGCAGTTCTTC.

There are a few counts of this clone. This chain connects TRBV5-1 to TRBJ1-1; D remains ambiguous. The germline CDR1 and CDR2 sequences are SGHRS and YFSETQ. Trimming removed 4 bases at V and 4 bases at J, with 11 bases between. This CDR3 has 13 residues. CDR3 residues: CASSALRFTEAFF. The DNA of the CDR3 is TGCGCCAGCAGCGCCCTAAGATTCACTGAAGCTTTCTTT.

CDR3 nucleotide sequence: TGCGCCAGCAGCCACAAAGGACGTGCAGGGGAAAAACTGTTTTTT. It yields the protein CASSHKGRAGEKLFF. This chain uses TRBV4-1 with TRBJ1-4; a possible D gene is TRBD1 (5 bases). This CDR3 is built from 15 residues. Trimming took 3 bases from V and 8 from J, leaving 16 bases between them. From germline, CDR1 is MGHRA and CDR2 YSYEKL.

This clone was picked up a small number of times. The rearrangement uses TRBV27 and TRBJ1-2, with a weak D call TRBD1 (5 bases). Trimming stripped 6 bases from V and 7 bases from J, with 18 bases between. The CDR3 loop spans 14 amino acids. Germline assignment: CDR1 MNHEY and CDR2 SMNVEV (reference sequence). Here the CDR3 DNA reads TGTGCCAGCAGCCCTTGGGGACGTCGGGGTGGCTACACCTTC. This encodes CASSPWGRRGGYTF.

This chain connects TRBV29-1 to TRBJ1-1; D possibly corresponds to TRBD1 (5 bases). Germline loops: CDR1 SQVTM, CDR2 ANQGSEA. The CDR3 has 12 residues. The V and J ends lost 3 bases and 14 bases respectively, with 19 bases between them. CDR3 DNA: TGCAGCGTTGATTCGGGACTGGCTTGTTGCTTCTTT. It codes for CSVDSGLACCFF. The whole variable domain, filled in from reference TRBV29-1 and TRBJ1-1, reads SAVISQKPSRDICQRGTSLTIQCQVDSQVTMMFWYRQQPGQSLTLIATANQGSEATYESGFVIDKFPISRPNLTFSTLTVSNMSPEDSSIYLCSVDSGLACCFFGQGTRLTVV.

The rearrangement links TRBV7-3 to TRBJ2-3; D not resolved. CDR1 and CDR2 from the germline V gene are SGHTA and FQGTGA. Trimming shortened V by 6 bases and J by 3 bases, and 10 bases separated the two germline ends. The CDR3 covers 13 residues. CDR3 sequence (DNA): TGTGCCAGCAGTTACACAGAGACAGATACGCAGTATTTT. As protein: CASSYTETDTQYF.

This clone appeared a few times. J is TRBJ1-1 and V is TRBV28, with a possible D match to TRBD1 (5 bases). V gave up 5 bases and J gave up 2 bases, with 12 bases separating them. Germline loops: CDR1 MDHEN, CDR2 SYDVKM. This CDR3 has 14 amino acids. The CDR3 DNA is TGTGCCAGCAGTCGTCTACAGGTCAACACTGAAGCTTTCTTT. It yields the protein CASSRLQVNTEAFF.

The V call is TRBV5-1, the J call TRBJ1-1; no definite D call. Germline CDR1 and CDR2: SGHRS and YFSETQ. Trimming removed 0 bases at V and 1 base at J, with 10 bases between. The CDR3 runs 15 residues. This CDR3 is CASSLAGYGNTEAFF. As DNA, the CDR3 is TGCGCCAGCAGCTTGGCCGGATACGGGAACACTGAAGCTTTCTTT.

J is TRBJ1-3 and V is TRBV6-1, with D possibly being TRBD1 (5 bases). Germline-derived CDR1 and CDR2 are MNHNS and SASEGT. Between the trimmed V and J ends, which lost 2 bases and 2 bases, there was a span of 13 bases. The CDR3 totals 16 residues. The CDR3 region has the DNA TGTGCCAGCAGTGAAAAGGGGTATGAGGCTGGAAACACCATATATTTT. It translates to CASSEKGYEAGNTIYF.

The V call is TRBV14, the J call TRBJ1-6; D remains ambiguous. The V gene lost 3 bases and the J gene lost 6 bases, with 6 bases spanning the gap. Germline CDR1 and CDR2: SGHDN and FVKESK. The CDR3 is made up of 13 amino acids. As DNA, the CDR3 is TGTGCCAGCAGCCATTTGCGTAATTCACCCCTCCACTTT. It codes for CASSHLRNSPLHF.